This section outlines one T cell receptor (beta chain) sequence together with its context. Participant ages covered roughly 18 to 89 years across 24 US areas. The study counted Cohort 3 donors as recovered given two negative PCRs, clearance, or symptom resolution. These data originate in a study of blood T cell repertoires in COVID-19. Study information: From the United States, Italy and Spain came samples of acute and convalescent COVID-19.

The CDR3 length is 14 residues. V lost 1 base, J lost 0 bases, and 7 bases lay in between. Germline V gene lookup returns CDR1 MNHNS and CDR2 SASEGT. Original analysis: Amplification of reference gene primers was used by the study to estimate nucleated cell counts. The assay was immunoSEQ multiplex PCR, and TCRdb's table has in-frame clones only and misses some. V, J and clone size derive from that table, while D and trimming were established from the DNA sequence. This sample carries fewer than 400,000 clones, 87% of them seen once, and the ten largest clones take 8.5% to 10%. This clonotype originated in a woman younger than 35 who had recovered from COVID-19. V usage is TRBV6-1 and J usage is TRBJ2-7, with D possibly TRBD2 on 5 matching bases. Specimen: PBMCs or T cells enriched from blood (not recorded which). In nucleotides, the CDR3 is TGTGCCAGCAGTGAAGGAGGGAGCTCCTACGAGCAGTACTTC. This translates into CASSEGGSSYEQYF.